This T cell receptor beta chain is drawn from a study of blood T cells in healthy people across ages. Study-level information: Per every two T cells, about one barcoded beta molecule was captured by template switching. Points from the study as a whole: Higher diversity and more naive CD4+ cells were features of long-lived donors, compared to aged donors. It was not possible, with unsorted PBMCs, to conclusively compare naive and antigen-experienced cells.

This CDR3 is built from 14 residues. CDR1 is SGHTA, CDR2 FQGTGA, per germline. Trimming left V 3 bases short and J 7 bases short, with 13 bases between. The use of a sample-barcoded 5' primer and a J-beta primer mix characterized a second PCR of roughly 6 to 12 cycles. MiXCR was run by TCRdb on the 5' RACE reads, yielding one entry per CDR3 protein. This table has about 1.8 million distinct CDR3 sequences, roughly 49% appearing once. This clonotype appeared a few times. Its cognate antigen is unknown. PBMCs numbering at least 7 million were isolated per sample. Sequencing was done on a sample of blood. The rearrangement links TRBV7-3 to TRBJ2-1, with no clear D. The receptor comes from a woman aged 40 to 50 in good health. CDR3 nucleotide sequence: TGTGCCAGCAGCTTTAGACACCAGAGGAATGAGCAGTTCTTC. Protein product: CASSFRHQRNEQFF.